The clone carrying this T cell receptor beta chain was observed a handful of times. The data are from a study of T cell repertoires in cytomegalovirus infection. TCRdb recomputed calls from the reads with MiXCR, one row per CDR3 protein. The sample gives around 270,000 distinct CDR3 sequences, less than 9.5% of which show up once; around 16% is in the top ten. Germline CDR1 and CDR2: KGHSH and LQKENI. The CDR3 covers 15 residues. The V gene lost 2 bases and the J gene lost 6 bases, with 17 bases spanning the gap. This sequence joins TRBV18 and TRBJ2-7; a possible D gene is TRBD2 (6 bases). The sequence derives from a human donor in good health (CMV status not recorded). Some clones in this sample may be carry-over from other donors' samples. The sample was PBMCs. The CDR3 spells CASSPGTSRGGEQYF. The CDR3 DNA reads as TGTGCCAGCTCACCAGGTACTAGCCGTGGGGGCGAGCAGTACTTC.